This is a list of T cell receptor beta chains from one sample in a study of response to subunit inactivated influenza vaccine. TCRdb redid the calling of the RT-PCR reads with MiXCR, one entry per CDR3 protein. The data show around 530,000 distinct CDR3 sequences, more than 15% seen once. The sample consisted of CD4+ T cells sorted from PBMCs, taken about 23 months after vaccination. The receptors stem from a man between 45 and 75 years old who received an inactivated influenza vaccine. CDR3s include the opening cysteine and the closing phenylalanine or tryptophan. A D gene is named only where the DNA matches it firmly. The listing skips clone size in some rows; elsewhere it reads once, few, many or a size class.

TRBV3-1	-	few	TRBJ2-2	CASWGGANTGELFF	TGTGCCAGCTGGGGCGGGGCGAACACCGGGGAGCTGTTTTTT
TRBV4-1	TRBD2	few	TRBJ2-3	CASSQGGLAGGRRADTQYF	TGCGCCAGCAGCCAAGGAGGACTAGCGGGGGGGCGAAGGGCAGATACGCAGTATTTT
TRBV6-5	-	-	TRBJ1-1	CASTYGQATEAFF	TGTGCCAGCACCTATGGCCAGGCCACTGAAGCTTTCTTT
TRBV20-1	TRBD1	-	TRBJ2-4	CSARDWSGQGAQGIQYF	TGCAGTGCTAGAGATTGGTCGGGACAGGGGGCGCAGGGCATTCAGTACTTC
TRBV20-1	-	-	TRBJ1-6	CSGSTERNSPLHF	TGCAGTGGTAGTACGGAACGGAATTCACCCCTCCACTTT
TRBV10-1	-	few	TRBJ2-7	CASRTGTPSSYEQYF	TGCGCCAGCAGGACCGGGACACCGAGCTCCTACGAGCAGTACTTC
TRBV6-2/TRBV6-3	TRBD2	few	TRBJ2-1	CASSRSGGGSYNEQFF	TGTGCCAGCAGTCGCAGCGGGGGGGGCTCCTACAATGAGCAGTTCTTC
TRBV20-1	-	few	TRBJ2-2	CSAPRGGRGNTGELFF	TGCAGTGCCCCCAGAGGGGGGAGAGGGAACACCGGGGAGCTGTTTTTT
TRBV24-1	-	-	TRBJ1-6	CATSDFTPNSPLHF	TGTGCCACCAGTGATTTTACCCCCAATTCACCCCTCCACTTT
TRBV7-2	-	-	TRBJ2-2	CASSLSRANTGELFF	TGTGCCAGCAGCTTATCGAGAGCGAACACCGGGGAGCTGTTTTTT
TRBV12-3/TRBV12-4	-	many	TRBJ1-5	CASSYPGQPQHF	TGTGCCAGCAGTTATCCGGGTCAGCCCCAGCATTTT
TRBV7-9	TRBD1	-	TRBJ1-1	CASSLVVGGLTEAFF	TGTGCCAGCAGCTTAGTTGTAGGGGGCTTAACTGAAGCTTTCTTT
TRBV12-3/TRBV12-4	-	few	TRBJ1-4	CASSRTNDRMREKLFF	TGTGCCAGCAGTCGAACGAACGACAGAATGAGGGAAAAACTGTTTTTT
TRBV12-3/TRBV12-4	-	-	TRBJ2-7	CASSRGIEEQYF	TGTGCCAGCAGTCGGGGTATCGAGGAGCAGTACTTC
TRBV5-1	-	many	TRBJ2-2	CASSEDFTNTGELFF	TGCGCCAGCAGCGAAGACTTTACGAACACCGGGGAGCTGTTTTTT
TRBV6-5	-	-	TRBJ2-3	CASSYRATTDTQYF	TGTGCCAGCAGCTACAGGGCCACCACAGATACGCAGTATTTT
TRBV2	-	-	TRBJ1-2	CASSEESAYGYTF	TGTGCCAGCAGTGAAGAGTCAGCCTATGGCTACACCTTC
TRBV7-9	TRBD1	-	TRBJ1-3	CASSYWGGQGSGNTIYF	TGTGCCAGCAGCTATTGGGGTGGACAGGGCTCTGGAAACACCATATATTTT
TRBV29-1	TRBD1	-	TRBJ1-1	CSVGDRTIEAFF	TGCAGCGTAGGGGACAGGACCATTGAAGCTTTCTTT
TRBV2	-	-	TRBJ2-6	CASGLSKIGSGRGSGANVLTF	TGTGCCAGCGGTCTCTCAAAAATTGGGTCAGGGAGAGGTTCTGGGGCCAACGTCCTGACTTTC
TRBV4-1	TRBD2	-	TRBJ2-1	CASSPSGLSYNEQFF	TGCGCCAGCAGCCCTAGCGGGCTATCCTACAATGAGCAGTTCTTC
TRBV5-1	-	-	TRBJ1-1	CASSETAMNTEAFF	TGCGCCAGCAGCGAGACAGCCATGAACACTGAAGCTTTCTTT
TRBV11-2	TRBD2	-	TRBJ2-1	CASSVPGTSGEQFF	TGTGCCAGCAGCGTACCCGGGACTAGCGGGGAGCAGTTCTTC
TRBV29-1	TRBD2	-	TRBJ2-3	CSVLGGLADSTDTQYF	TGCAGCGTTTTAGGGGGACTAGCGGATAGCACAGATACGCAGTATTTT
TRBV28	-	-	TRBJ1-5	CASSFNSFEPQHF	TGTGCCAGCAGTTTTAACAGTTTTGAGCCCCAGCATTTT
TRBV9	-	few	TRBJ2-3	CASSVRGSTDTQYF	TGTGCCAGCAGCGTCCGGGGTTCCACAGATACGCAGTATTTT
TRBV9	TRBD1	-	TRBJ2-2	CASSAPGGGELFF	TGTGCCAGCAGCGCCCCAGGGGGCGGGGAGCTGTTTTTT
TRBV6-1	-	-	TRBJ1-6	CASREGVHPWALHF	TGTGCCAGCAGGGAAGGAGTCCATCCTTGGGCCCTCCACTTT
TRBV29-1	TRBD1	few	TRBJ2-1	CSVPFSQGAYEQFF	TGCAGCGTTCCCTTCAGCCAGGGGGCTTATGAGCAGTTCTTC
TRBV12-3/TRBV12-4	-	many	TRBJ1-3	CASSLGVLSGNTIYF	TGTGCCAGCAGTTTAGGAGTCCTATCTGGAAACACCATATATTTT
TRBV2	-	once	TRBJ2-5	CASTKERKRRETQYF	TGTGCCAGCACGAAGGAGAGGAAAAGGAGAGAGACCCAGTACTTC
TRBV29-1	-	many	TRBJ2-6	CSADVSGANVLTF	TGCAGCGCTGACGTCTCTGGGGCCAACGTCCTGACTTTC
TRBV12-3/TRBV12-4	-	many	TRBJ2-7	CASSVFYEQYF	TGTGCCAGCAGTGTGTTTTACGAGCAGTACTTC
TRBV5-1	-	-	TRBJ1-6	CASSLGWGEALHF	TGCGCCAGCAGCTTGGGATGGGGGGAGGCCCTCCACTTT
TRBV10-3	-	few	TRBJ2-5	CASRDYQETQYF	TGTGCCAGCCGGGACTACCAAGAGACCCAGTACTTC
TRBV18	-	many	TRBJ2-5	CASSDNAGETQYF	TGTGCCAGCTCCGACAATGCGGGAGAGACCCAGTACTTC
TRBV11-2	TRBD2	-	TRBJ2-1	CASSLSLLAGGVEQFF	TGTGCCAGCAGCCTTAGTTTACTAGCGGGAGGCGTTGAGCAGTTCTTC
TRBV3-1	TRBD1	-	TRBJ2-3	CASSSKRGRGDTQYF	TGTGCCAGCAGCTCGAAAAGGGGGCGTGGAGATACGCAGTATTTT
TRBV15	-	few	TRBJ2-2	CATRTNVHAGELFF	TGTGCCACCAGGACGAATGTGCACGCCGGGGAGCTGTTTTTT
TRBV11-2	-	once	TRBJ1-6	CASSLQPYSPLHF	TGTGCCAGCAGCTTACAACCATACTCACCCCTCCACTTT
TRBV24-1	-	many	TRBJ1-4	CATSEVRAGEKLFF	TGTGCCACCAGTGAAGTCCGGGCAGGAGAAAAACTGTTTTTT
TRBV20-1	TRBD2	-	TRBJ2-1	CSATGTSGSAFYNEQFF	TGCAGTGCTACCGGGACTAGCGGGAGCGCATTCTACAATGAGCAGTTCTTC
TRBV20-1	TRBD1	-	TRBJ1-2	CSADDREGYGYTF	TGCAGTGCTGACGACAGGGAGGGATATGGCTACACCTTC
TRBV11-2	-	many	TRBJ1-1	CASSSYGVREGVEAFF	TGTGCCAGCAGCTCCTACGGGGTCAGGGAGGGAGTTGAAGCTTTCTTT
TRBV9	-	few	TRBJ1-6	CASSVANSPLHF	TGTGCCAGCAGCGTAGCCAATTCACCCCTCCACTTT
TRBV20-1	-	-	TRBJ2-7	CSATPAGRWNEQYF	TGCAGTGCTACCCCGGCAGGGAGGTGGAACGAGCAGTACTTC
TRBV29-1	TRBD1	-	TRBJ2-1	CSAFGQGGNEQFF	TGCAGCGCCTTCGGACAGGGAGGCAATGAGCAGTTCTTC